The 11 T cell receptor beta chains given below trace back to one sample, sequenced in a study of OX40 agonist ivuxolimab in advanced cancers. Generated by immunoSEQ multiplex PCR, the TCRdb table keeps only in-frame clones and is missing some. The sample has roughly 41,000 clones, about 72% seen once. This sample comprised CD4+ or CD8+ T cells sorted from blood, obtained in a trial of the OX40 agonist ivuxolimab. These receptors all stem from an adult with an advanced solid tumor such as melanoma, head and neck, liver or kidney cancer.

The chain joins TRBV5-1 to TRBJ2-7; D may be TRBD1 or TRBD2 (5 bases each). CDR1 and CDR2 from the germline V gene are SGHRS and YFSETQ. Trimming took 0 bases from V and 6 from J, leaving 16 bases between them. The CDR3 contains 15 residues. The CDR3 reads CASSLAGTEDSEQYF. CDR3 coding DNA: TGCGCCAGCAGCTTGGCCGGGACGGAGGATTCCGAGCAGTACTTC.

CDR3 DNA: TGTGCCAGCAGTTCGGCCGAGTACGAGCAGTACTTC. Translated, it gives CASSSAEYEQYF. The rearrangement links TRBV6-5 to TRBJ2-7; D is ambiguous. Per the germline V gene, CDR1 is MNHEY and CDR2 is SVGAGI. The V and J ends lost 4 bases and 4 bases respectively, with 8 bases between them. The CDR3 runs to 12 residues.

The CDR3 loop is CASSPGGLVSDTQYF. CDR3 DNA: TGTGCCAGCAGCCCGGGGGGACTAGTATCAGATACGCAGTATTTT. The V gene is TRBV2, the J gene TRBJ2-3; 8 bases are shared with TRBD2. CDR3 length equals 15 residues. The V gene end was trimmed by 6 bases and the J gene end by 4 bases; junction bases not matched to a gene: 9. Germline V gives CDR1 SNHLY, CDR2 FYNNEI.

This chain joins TRBV15 and TRBJ2-7; the D gene is possibly TRBD1 (5 bases). Trimming took 5 bases from V and 3 from J, leaving 20 bases between them. The V gene's germline CDR1 is LNHNV and CDR2 YYDKDF (reference sequence). This CDR3 is 16 amino acids long. The CDR3, as DNA: TGTGCCACCAGCGGCTCTCCGACGGACATGAGCTACGAGCAGTACTTC. Translating it yields CATSGSPTDMSYEQYF.

V usage is TRBV7-9 and J usage is TRBJ2-7; 7 bases fit TRBD2. The CDR3 length is 16 residues. Germline V gives CDR1 SEHNR, CDR2 FQNEAQ (reference sequence). With V trimmed by 5 bases and J by 3 bases, 13 bases remained unmatched. The CDR3 nucleotides are TGTGCCAGCAGCCCCGGGGAGAGGCGGGAGTTCTACGAGCAGTACTTC. Protein sequence: CASSPGERREFYEQYF.

The V and J genes are TRBV5-1 and TRBJ2-1; D is unclear. Germline values: CDR1 SGHRS, CDR2 YFSETQ. This CDR3 has 16 amino acids. V dropped 1 base and J dropped 5 bases, with 16 bases sitting between them. CDR3 amino acids: CASSLNLLPPNNEQFF. The CDR3, as DNA: TGCGCCAGCAGCTTGAATTTACTTCCCCCCAACAATGAGCAGTTCTTC.

The V and J genes are TRBV9 and TRBJ2-3, with a possible D match to TRBD2 (5 bases). Germline V gives CDR1 SGDLS, CDR2 YYNGEE. V was clipped by 2 bases and J by 2 bases, with 12 bases between them. There are 15 residues in the CDR3. For the CDR3, the DNA is TGTGCCAGCAGCGTCGAAGCGGTTCACACAGATACGCAGTATTTT. Protein: CASSVEAVHTDTQYF.

The chain has TRBV27 and TRBJ2-7; tentatively, D is TRBD1 (6 bases). This CDR3 is 13 amino acids long. CDR1 is MNHEY and CDR2 is SMNVEV in the germline V gene (reference sequence). Trimming pared 1 base from V and 5 bases from J, leaving 9 bases between. The DNA of the CDR3 is TGTGCCAGCAGTTTATACAGGGATGACGAGCAGTACTTC. Translation: CASSLYRDDEQYF.

This clone was seen a handful of times. This chain connects TRBV27 to TRBJ2-7, with TRBD2 matching over 9 bases. Germline V gives CDR1 MNHEY, CDR2 SMNVEV (reference sequence). The CDR3 loop spans 17 amino acids. The V segment lost 0 bases and the J segment 2 bases; nucleotides outside the gene matches: 8. The CDR3 sequence is CASSLSFVSSGTYEQYF. CDR3 nucleotide sequence: TGTGCCAGCAGTTTATCTTTCGTCTCTAGCGGGACCTACGAGCAGTACTTC.

V and J are TRBV14 and TRBJ2-7, with 7 positions matching TRBD1. The CDR3 loop spans 18 amino acids. Germline V gene data show CDR1 as SGHDN and CDR2 as FVKESK. The junction had 16 bases not matched to a gene; V was cut back by 1 base and J by 4 bases. CDR3 DNA sequence: TGTGCCAGCAGCCAAGTGCTTGGTCTAAGGGACAGCAAGTACGAGCAGTACTTC. Protein product: CASSQVLGLRDSKYEQYF.

The chain recombines TRBV19 with TRBJ1-2; D is unclear. The V end was cut by 7 bases, the J end by 0 bases, with 15 bases between. Per the germline V gene, CDR1 is LNHDA and CDR2 is SQIVND (reference sequence). This CDR3 has 15 residues. The CDR3 DNA sequence: TGTGCCAGTACGAGGTCCGGGATTGCTAACTATGGCTACACCTTC. It codes for CASTRSGIANYGYTF.